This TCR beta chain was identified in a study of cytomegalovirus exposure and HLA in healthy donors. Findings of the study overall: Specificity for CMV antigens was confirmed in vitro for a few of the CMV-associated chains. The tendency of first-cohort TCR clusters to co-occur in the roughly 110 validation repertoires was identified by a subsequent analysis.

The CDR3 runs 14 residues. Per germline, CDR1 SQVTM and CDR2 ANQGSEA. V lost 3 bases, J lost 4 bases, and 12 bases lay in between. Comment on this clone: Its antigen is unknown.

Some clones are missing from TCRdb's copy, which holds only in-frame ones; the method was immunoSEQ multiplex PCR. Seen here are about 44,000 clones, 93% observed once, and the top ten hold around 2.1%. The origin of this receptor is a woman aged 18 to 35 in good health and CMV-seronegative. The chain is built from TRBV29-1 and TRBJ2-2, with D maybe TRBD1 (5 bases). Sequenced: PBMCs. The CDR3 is CSVEGQGFTGELFF. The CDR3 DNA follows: TGCAGCGTTGAGGGTCAGGGTTTCACCGGGGAGCTGTTTTTT.